This T cell receptor (beta chain) was identified during a study of cytomegalovirus exposure and HLA in healthy donors. Study-wide findings and caveats: A later analysis linked a missense variant in DCLRE1C to the trimming of TCR beta V and J genes. TCR beta sequences reportedly predicted most subjects' HLA-A and HLA-B alleles accurately.

Remarks on this clone: Antigen: not known.

The V end was cut by 3 bases, the J end by 6 bases, with 11 bases between. The CDR3 runs to 14 residues. Germline V gives CDR1 SGHTA, CDR2 FQGNSA. Vbeta (60) and Jbeta (13) primers were used in the PCR. Libraries were prepared by immunoSEQ multiplex PCR; TCRdb keeps only in-frame clonotypes and omits some of them. The sample has about 84,000 clones, roughly 73% seen once. V gene TRBV7-2 combines with J gene TRBJ1-4, with TRBD1 as a possible D gene (5 bases). The clonotype originates from a male donor in good health and CMV-seropositive. Sequencing was carried out using PBMCs. This CDR3 is CASSFGGTDEKLFF. The CDR3 DNA is TGTGCCAGCAGCTTTGGGGGGACCGATGAAAAACTGTTTTTT.